Given below is one T cell receptor (beta chain) in context. This entry comes from a study of cytotoxic CD8 clonotypes in ibrutinib-treated CLL. Sequencing used immunoSEQ multiplex PCR; TCRdb keeps in-frame clones, though not all of them. The table shows approximately 340,000 clones, with roughly two thirds occurring only once. The germline gives CDR1 MDHEN, CDR2 SYDVKM. Trimming removed 6 bases from V and 5 bases from J; junction bases left unmatched: 5. The CDR3 spans 13 residues. V is TRBV28 and J is TRBJ1-1; 8 nucleotides match TRBD1. The origin of this receptor is a human donor with chronic lymphocytic leukemia. The input for sequencing was PBMCs, taken after 36 months of ibrutinib treatment. The CDR3 reads CASRAGGRTEAFF. CDR3 sequence (DNA): TGTGCCAGCAGGGCAGGGGGCCGTACTGAAGCTTTCTTT.